A selection of T cell receptor beta chains follows, all from one sample in a study of blood T cells in healthy people across ages. TCRdb re-derived calls from the 5' RACE reads in MiXCR, one entry per CDR3 protein. The data show about 1.8 million distinct CDR3 sequences, roughly 49% seen once. The material sequenced was blood. The receptors here all came from a woman in her thirties or forties in good health. Each CDR3 is given with its conserved first and last residue. A D gene is named only where the DNA matches it firmly. Clone size is not always given. Where it is, it says once, few, many or a class for expanded clones.

J,size,D,V,CDR3,DNA
TRBJ2-7,few,TRBD1,TRBV2,CASSLDRGGDEQYF,TGTGCCAGCAGTCTGGACAGGGGTGGAGACGAGCAGTACTTC
TRBJ2-5,NA,NA,TRBV20-1,CSANHRAQETQYF,TGCAGTGCTAACCACAGGGCTCAAGAGACCCAGTACTTC
TRBJ2-7,NA,TRBD1,TRBV9,CASSVGQGPGEQYF,TGTGCCAGCAGCGTAGGACAGGGGCCCGGCGAGCAGTACTTC
TRBJ2-5,NA,NA,TRBV7-9,CASSLPPVGNQETQYF,TGTGCCAGCAGCTTACCCCCCGTCGGCAACCAAGAGACCCAGTACTTC
TRBJ2-3,NA,TRBD2,TRBV20-1,CSASVGRSGGADTQYF,TGCAGTGCTAGCGTAGGCCGTAGCGGGGGAGCGGATACGCAGTATTTT
TRBJ2-5,NA,TRBD2,TRBV20-1,CSAQRGGETQYF,TGCAGTGCCCAGCGGGGGGGAGAGACCCAGTACTTC
TRBJ2-1,few,TRBD2,TRBV10-3,CAIGGTSGGAPYNEQFF,TGTGCCATCGGCGGGACTAGCGGGGGGGCCCCTTACAATGAGCAGTTCTTC
TRBJ1-2,NA,TRBD1,TRBV6-2/TRBV6-3,CASSEFGTGYGYTF,TGTGCCAGCAGTGAGTTCGGGACAGGGTATGGCTACACCTTC
TRBJ2-7,NA,NA,TRBV5-8,CAGSTPTYEQYF,TGTGCCGGAAGCACCCCGACCTACGAGCAGTACTTC
TRBJ2-5,few,NA,TRBV7-2,CASSFYRDQETQYF,TGTGCCAGCAGCTTTTACCGGGATCAAGAGACCCAGTACTTC
TRBJ2-5,NA,TRBD2,TRBV13,CASSPRLAAQETQYF,TGTGCCAGCAGCCCCCGGCTAGCGGCGCAAGAGACCCAGTACTTC
TRBJ2-5,NA,NA,TRBV15,CATSRETGLQETQYF,TGTGCCACCAGCAGAGAGACAGGACTCCAAGAGACCCAGTACTTC
TRBJ1-5,NA,NA,TRBV29-1,CSVSPGEGGQPQHF,TGCAGCGTCTCGCCAGGGGAAGGTGGTCAGCCCCAGCATTTT
TRBJ2-1,NA,NA,TRBV5-1,CASRRQAASRSYNEQFF,TGCGCCAGCAGGAGACAGGCCGCCTCCCGCTCCTACAATGAGCAGTTCTTC
TRBJ2-7,NA,NA,TRBV6-2/TRBV6-3,CASSYSGQGMTYEQYF,TGTGCCAGCAGTTACTCGGGGCAGGGCATGACCTACGAGCAGTACTTC
TRBJ1-2,NA,TRBD1,TRBV7-2,CASSRGGQGIRVYGYTF,TGTGCCAGCAGCAGAGGGGGACAGGGAATAAGGGTTTATGGCTACACCTTC
TRBJ1-2,NA,NA,TRBV18,CASSRAGFGGYTF,TGTGCCAGCTCACGCGCAGGGTTTGGTGGCTACACCTTC
TRBJ1-2,NA,TRBD1,TRBV29-1,CSIGDREGGYTF,TGCAGCATAGGGGACAGGGAGGGTGGCTACACCTTC
TRBJ1-4,NA,NA,TRBV7-2,CASSLEYWGTTNEKLFF,TGTGCCAGCAGCTTAGAGTACTGGGGAACAACTAATGAAAAACTGTTTTTT
TRBJ1-1,NA,NA,TRBV6-2/TRBV6-3,CASSFDEGNGNTEAFF,TGTGCCAGCAGTTTTGACGAGGGGAATGGGAACACTGAAGCTTTCTTT
TRBJ2-7,few,NA,TRBV2,CASRRPESYEQYF,TGTGCCAGCAGAAGGCCAGAGAGCTACGAGCAGTACTTC
TRBJ2-5,NA,NA,TRBV18,CASSPLLARETQYF,TGTGCCAGCTCACCATTGCTAGCTCGGGAGACCCAGTACTTC
TRBJ1-2,NA,TRBD1,TRBV28,CASSVVTGCGYTF,TGTGCCAGCAGTGTCGTGACAGGGTGTGGCTACACCTTC
TRBJ1-2,NA,NA,TRBV27,CASSLSPLDGNYGYTF,TGTGCCAGCAGTTTATCACCCCTAGACGGCAACTATGGCTACACCTTC
TRBJ1-2,NA,NA,TRBV21-1,CASPRQGPCGGYTF,TGTGCCAGCCCTAGACAGGGGCCCTGTGGGGGCTACACCTTC
TRBJ2-5,NA,NA,TRBV6-6,CASSSRKTGQETQYF,TGTGCCAGCAGTTCCCGTAAGACAGGACAAGAGACCCAGTACTTC
TRBJ1-4,NA,NA,TRBV4-2,CASSQGARGNEKLFF,TGTGCCAGCAGCCAAGGGGCACGAGGGAATGAAAAACTGTTTTTT
TRBJ1-2,few,NA,TRBV12-3/TRBV12-4,CASRTGGRDYGYTF,TGTGCCAGCAGGACAGGAGGGAGAGACTATGGCTACACCTTC
TRBJ2-1,NA,TRBD2,TRBV29-1,CSLKAGGRNEQFF,TGCAGCCTGAAGGCGGGGGGGCGCAATGAGCAGTTCTTC
TRBJ2-7,NA,NA,TRBV5-1,CASSFTGYSEQYF,TGCGCCAGCAGCTTCACAGGGTATAGCGAGCAGTACTTC
TRBJ2-3,NA,NA,TRBV10-1,CASSELGSGDTQYF,TGCGCCAGCAGTGAGCTAGGGTCGGGGGATACGCAGTATTTT
TRBJ2-7,NA,NA,TRBV24-1,CATSDRGRGSSYNEQYF,TGTGCCACCAGTGATCGAGGTCGTGGGAGCTCCTACAATGAGCAGTACTTC
TRBJ2-5,NA,TRBD1,TRBV13,CASAPSRQGSRETQYF,TGTGCCAGCGCACCGTCGAGACAGGGTTCTCGAGAGACCCAGTACTTC
TRBJ2-7,NA,NA,TRBV28,CASSFGLHYEQYF,TGTGCCAGCAGCTTCGGGTTACACTACGAGCAGTACTTC
TRBJ2-3,NA,TRBD2,TRBV20-1,CSAGRGTDTQYF,TGCAGTGCCGGGAGGGGCACAGATACGCAGTATTTT
TRBJ2-1,NA,NA,TRBV5-1,CASGGREVSNEQFF,TGCGCCAGCGGGGGAAGGGAAGTATCGAATGAGCAGTTCTTC
TRBJ2-5,NA,NA,TRBV4-3,CASSQGTLGHETQYF,TGCGCCAGCAGCCAAGGGACCCTAGGCCACGAGACCCAGTACTTC
TRBJ2-3,few,NA,TRBV4-2,CASSRRFTDTQYF,TGTGCCAGCAGCCGCCGTTTCACAGATACGCAGTATTTT
TRBJ2-1,NA,TRBD2,TRBV5-1,CASSSSRLANEQFF,TGCGCCAGCAGCTCAAGCCGACTAGCCAATGAGCAGTTCTTC
TRBJ2-7,NA,NA,TRBV5-1,CASSPKQNQGSYEQYF,TGCGCCAGCAGCCCCAAACAGAACCAAGGCTCCTACGAGCAGTACTTC
TRBJ2-7,NA,TRBD2,TRBV20-1,CSAELGTSGGSYNEQYF,TGCAGTGCAGAGCTGGGGACTAGCGGGGGCTCCTACAATGAGCAGTACTTC
TRBJ2-7,NA,NA,TRBV28,CASSFSHSYEQYF,TGTGCCAGCAGTTTCTCCCACTCCTACGAGCAGTACTTC
TRBJ2-7,once,TRBD1,TRBV6-5,CASKYSTGGGYEQYF,TGTGCCAGCAAATACTCGACAGGGGGCGGCTACGAGCAGTACTTC
TRBJ1-2,few,TRBD1,TRBV20-1,CSARDVHRARDRGYGYTF,TGCAGTGCTAGAGATGTTCATCGGGCCCGGGACAGGGGCTATGGCTACACCTTC
TRBJ2-1,few,NA,TRBV27,CASSFVGFGDSLGNEQFF,TGTGCCAGCAGTTTCGTCGGTTTTGGAGATTCCTTAGGCAATGAGCAGTTCTTC
TRBJ2-7,few,TRBD2,TRBV6-6,CASTGGGHEQYF,TGTGCCAGTACGGGGGGAGGCCACGAGCAGTACTTC
TRBJ1-5,NA,NA,TRBV2,CASSAFDRSRGNQPQHF,TGTGCCAGCAGTGCGTTCGACAGGAGTAGGGGCAATCAGCCCCAGCATTTT
TRBJ2-5,NA,NA,TRBV20-1,CSEGHGETQYF,TGCAGTGAGGGACACGGCGAGACCCAGTACTTC
TRBJ2-1,few,NA,TRBV29-1,CSVELGGLAGDEQFF,TGCAGCGTTGAGCTTGGAGGATTGGCCGGGGATGAGCAGTTCTTC
TRBJ2-7,NA,NA,TRBV20-1,CSAKRGSLGEQYF,TGCAGTGCTAAGAGAGGGAGCCTCGGCGAGCAGTACTTC
TRBJ2-7,once,NA,TRBV6-4,CASSDEGVGEQYF,TGTGCCAGCAGTGACGAGGGCGTGGGCGAGCAGTACTTC
TRBJ1-2,NA,NA,TRBV12-3/TRBV12-4,CASTPGPITNYGYTF,TGTGCCAGCACCCCGGGACCGATCACTAACTATGGCTACACCTTC
TRBJ1-1,NA,NA,TRBV5-1,CASSLNRNTEAFF,TGTGCCAGCAGTTTAAACAGGAACACTGAAGCTTTCTTT
TRBJ2-3,NA,NA,TRBV7-2,CASSFGPADTQYF,TGTGCCAGCAGCTTCGGGCCCGCAGATACGCAGTATTTT